The present T cell receptor beta chain was sequenced within a study of blood T cell repertoires in COVID-19. For the study at large: Nucleic acid was either cDNA or gDNA, and it came from T cells, B-cell-depleted T cells, or PBMCs.

In germline, CDR1 is LNHNV, CDR2 YYDKDF (reference sequence). V was pared by 2 bases and J by 1 base, with 9 bases of the junction left unmatched. The CDR3 consists of 18 residues. Using immunoSEQ multiplex PCR, the repertoire was profiled, and TCRdb retains in-frame clones only, with some absent. The repertoire holds a few hundred thousand clones, more than 75% seen once, with 1% in the top ten. This receptor was identified in a man aged 50-60 years with active or convalescent COVID-19. The chain joins TRBV15 to TRBJ1-4, with 8 nucleotides matching TRBD1. The sequenced material came from peripheral blood. The CDR3 DNA sequence: TGTGCCACCAGCAGACTAGGACAGGGACTTATAACTAATGAAAAACTGTTTTTT. This codes for CATSRLGQGLITNEKLFF.